The entry below describes one TCR beta chain. This record belongs to a study of molecular identifiers for immune sequencing clone quantification. Trimming removed 1 base from V and 3 bases from J; junction bases left unmatched: 9. This CDR3 has 18 residues. Germline assignment: CDR1 MGHRA and CDR2 YSYEKL. Listed TCR primers, together with previously described methods, were used for the bulk TCR libraries. TCRdb reprocessed the PCR reads via MiXCR and lists one record per CDR3 protein. Of 400,000 to 600,000 distinct CDR3 sequences listed, 20% to 25% were seen once; the top ten hold about 0.8%. Sequencing was performed on naive CD8+ T cells from blood, with Jurkat cell RNA spiked in. Subset given: FACS-sorted CD8+CD4-CCR7+CD45RA+ naive T cells. The origin of this receptor is a human donor in good health. Some libraries in this study had Jurkat cell RNA spiked in. The chain combines TRBV4-1 with TRBJ2-3, with TRBD2 matching over 11 bases. CDR3 nucleotide sequence: TGCGCCAGCAGCCAAGTAGCGGGGGGGCTCGGTGGGACAGATACGCAGTATTTT. Translated, it gives CASSQVAGGLGGTDTQYF.